Listed below are T cell receptor beta chains from one sample, sequenced in a study of blood T cell repertoires in COVID-19. Sequenced by immunoSEQ multiplex PCR; TCRdb stores in-frame clones only, minus some. The sample lists roughly 72,000 clones; 60% to 85% were seen once. Sequenced: peripheral blood. The receptors stem from a woman of 80 years or more with active or convalescent COVID-19. Each CDR3 is given with its conserved first and last residue. A D gene is named only where the DNA matches it firmly. A row's size may be missing; if present it is once, few, many or a size class.

j_gene,abundance,d_gene,v_gene,CDR3nt,CDR3aa
TRBJ2-7,NA,NA,TRBV5-5,TGTGCCAGCAGCTTAAATGAGCCCTACGAGCAGTACTTC,CASSLNEPYEQYF
TRBJ2-7,NA,TRBD1,TRBV4-1,TGCGCCAGCAGCCAAGGACAGGGACACTACGAGCAGTACTTC,CASSQGQGHYEQYF
TRBJ1-4,NA,NA,TRBV12-1,TGTGCCAGCAGCTTTACGGCAGGGATCCCCACTAATGAAAAACTGTTTTTT,CASSFTAGIPTNEKLFF
TRBJ1-1,NA,TRBD1,TRBV27,TGTGCCAGCACCCGACAGGGGACGGGTGGGGGTGAAGCTTTCTTT,CASTRQGTGGGEAFF
TRBJ1-2,NA,TRBD1,TRBV27,TGTGCCAGCAGTCTACATGGGACAGGGGCGTTTGGCTACACCTTC,CASSLHGTGAFGYTF
TRBJ2-1,NA,NA,TRBV7-3,TGTGCCAGCAGCCCGGACTCCGTGAGGGGGGAGCAGTTCTTC,CASSPDSVRGEQFF
TRBJ2-7,NA,TRBD1,TRBV4-3,TGCGCCAGCAGCCAAGGTCCGACAGGGGGGAAGCAGTACTTC,CASSQGPTGGKQYF
TRBJ1-3,NA,NA,TRBV6-5,TGTGCCAGCAGTTCTACGCTCTCTGGAAACACCATATATTTT,CASSSTLSGNTIYF
TRBJ2-7,NA,TRBD1,TRBV12-3/TRBV12-4,TGTGCCAGCAGCCGACAGGGCTCCCACGAGCAGTACTTC,CASSRQGSHEQYF
TRBJ2-7,NA,NA,TRBV11-3,TGTGCCAGCAGCGCCGGGACACCCCCCGGGGAGCAGTACTTC,CASSAGTPPGEQYF
TRBJ1-1,NA,TRBD1,TRBV3-1/TRBV3-2,TGTGCCAGCAGCCACAAGGACAGGGCCTTCGAAGCTTTCTTT,CASSHKDRAFEAFF
TRBJ2-2,NA,NA,TRBV11-2,TGTGCCAGCAGCTTAGCCCAGGGCAGCACCGGGGAGCTGTTTTTT,CASSLAQGSTGELFF
TRBJ2-1,few,TRBD2,TRBV5-6,TGTGCCAGCAGCTTGGCTAGCGGGTGGTCGTACAATGAGCAGTTCTTC,CASSLASGWSYNEQFF